Here is one TCR beta chain with its context. The sample belongs to a study of blood T cell repertoires in COVID-19. Method: immunoSEQ multiplex PCR; TCRdb's copy keeps in-frame clones and lacks some. Altogether 350,000 to 450,000 clones are present, more than 70% being singletons, with the ten largest covering 1.4%. CDR1 MNHEY and CDR2 SMNVEV come from the germline V gene (reference sequence). V lost 2 bases, J lost 1 base, and 25 bases lay in between. This CDR3 is built from 20 residues. The chain couples TRBV27 to TRBJ2-3, with a possible D match to TRBD2 (6 bases). The TCR originated in a woman aged 18-35 years who had been exposed to COVID-19. The sample was PBMCs or T cells enriched from blood (not recorded which). CDR3 in DNA: TGTGCCAGCAGTTTAGGTCCTAGCGATTATCCCCACTTAGGCACAGATACGCAGTATTTT. As protein: CASSLGPSDYPHLGTDTQYF.